These 26 T cell receptor beta chains share one sample of origin, sequenced in a study of cytomegalovirus exposure and HLA in healthy donors. 60 Vbeta and 13 Jbeta primers were used in PCR. Data came from immunoSEQ multiplex PCR; TCRdb stores just in-frame clones and leaves some out. This sample yields under 200,000 clones, of which 75% to 85% are seen a single time; approximately 2.1% belongs to the top ten. The sequenced sample consisted of PBMCs. The receptors stem from a woman aged 45 to 65 in good health and CMV-seronegative.

The chain uses TRBV18 and TRBJ2-7, with TRBD2 as a possible D gene (5 bases). The ends were cut back, 2 bases at V and 6 bases at J, with 17 bases in the middle. The CDR3 runs 15 residues. Germline V gene data show CDR1 as KGHSH and CDR2 as LQKENI. The DNA for the CDR3 is TGTGCCAGCTCACCAGAAAGCGGTGGGGTAGTCGAGCAGTACTTC. Protein: CASSPESGGVVEQYF.

V and J are TRBV5-5 and TRBJ1-1, with a tentative D call TRBD1 (5 bases). CDR3 length: 15 amino acids. CDR1 SGHKS and CDR2 YYEKEE come from the germline V gene (reference sequence). With 0 bases removed from V and 1 base from J, the gap between germline ends came to 10 bases. CDR3 nucleotide sequence: TGTGCCAGCAGCTTGGCAGGGTTGGGGAACACTGAAGCTTTCTTT. Its translation is CASSLAGLGNTEAFF.

The chain uses TRBV14 and TRBJ2-3, with D possibly TRBD2 on 5 matching bases. V lost 1 base and J 4 bases, leaving 12 bases between the germline ends. The germline gives CDR1 SGHDN, CDR2 FVKESK. The CDR3 spans 15 residues. The CDR3 protein is CASSQAGIRSDTQYF. CDR3 nucleotides: TGTGCCAGCAGCCAAGCGGGAATTCGATCAGATACGCAGTATTTT.

This clone was observed a few times. The genes are TRBV7-2 and TRBJ2-1; the match to TRBD2 covers 7 bases. The CDR3 is made up of 17 amino acids. J was trimmed by 7 bases and V by 4 bases; bases with no gene match: 16. Germline lookup yields CDR1 SGHTA and CDR2 FQGNSA. CDR3 sequence (DNA): TGTGCCAGCAGCTACTTGGGGGGGGGACTTATCTGGAATGAGCAGTTCTTC. Translating gives CASSYLGGGLIWNEQFF. The full variable domain, its missing parts supplied by reference TRBV7-2 and TRBJ2-1, is GAGVSQSPSNKVTEKGKDVELRCDPISGHTALYWYRQSLGQGLEFLIYFQGNSAPDKSGLPSDRFSAERTGGSVSTLTIQRTQQEDSAVYLCASSYLGGGLIWNEQFFGPGTRLTVL.

This rearrangement joins TRBV4-1 to TRBJ2-1, with D possibly matching TRBD1 (5 bases). The CDR3 has 16 amino acids. Germline CDR1 MGHRA, CDR2 YSYEKL. V was cut by 4 bases and J by 0 bases, with 13 bases left in between. The CDR3 protein is CASSPLDILSYNEQFF. The CDR3 DNA follows: TGCGCCAGCAGCCCCCTGGACATCCTCTCCTACAATGAGCAGTTCTTC.

The chain links TRBV28 to TRBJ2-7; TRBD2 aligns across 9 bases. CDR1 MDHEN and CDR2 SYDVKM come from the germline V gene. The CDR3 has 15 amino acids. V lost 5 bases to trimming and J lost 0 bases; unmatched junction nucleotides: 5. CDR3 in DNA: TGTGCCAGCAGTCAGGCGGGGGGGTTCTCCTACGAGCAGTACTTC. It translates to CASSQAGGFSYEQYF.

The V gene is TRBV5-5, the J gene TRBJ1-2, with D uncertain. Trimming stripped 0 bases from V and 4 bases from J, with 7 bases between. CDR1 is SGHKS, CDR2 YYEKEE, per germline (reference sequence). CDR3 length: 13 residues. CDR3 DNA sequence: TGTGCCAGCAGCTTGGGAGGAGTCTATGGCTACACCTTC. Protein product: CASSLGGVYGYTF.

The chain employs TRBV28 and TRBJ2-7; 7 positions agree with TRBD2. Trimming removed 11 bases from V and 3 bases from J; junction bases left unmatched: 10. There are 13 residues in the CDR3. Germline V gene lookup returns CDR1 MDHEN and CDR2 SYDVKM. The CDR3: CASEIAGVYEQYF. The CDR3 DNA sequence: TGTGCCTCGGAAATAGCGGGCGTCTACGAGCAGTACTTC.

The chain joins TRBV15 to TRBJ2-5; D not certain. This CDR3 comprises 14 residues. Germline CDR1 and CDR2: LNHNV and YYDKDF (reference sequence). The V and J ends lost 0 bases and 12 bases respectively, with 17 bases between them. The CDR3 DNA is TGTGCCACCAGCAGAGACCCCGCGCCAGGAAATAAGTACTTC. Translated, it gives CATSRDPAPGNKYF.

This chain links TRBV7-8 with TRBJ2-7; 12 bases are shared with TRBD2. Per germline, CDR1 SGHVS and CDR2 FQNEAQ. V dropped 2 bases and J dropped 5; count of bases not matched to a gene: 4. This CDR3 contains 15 residues. Here the CDR3 DNA reads TGTGCCAGCAGCTTAACGTGGACTAGCGGGAACGAGCAGTACTTC. It encodes CASSLTWTSGNEQYF.

This rearrangement joins TRBV7-9 to TRBJ2-1; 8 bases are shared with TRBD1. The V gene end was trimmed by 9 bases and the J gene end by 1 base; junction bases not matched to a gene: 20. The germline CDR1 and CDR2 sequences are SEHNR and FQNEAQ (reference sequence). The CDR3 extends over 19 amino acids. The CDR3 spells CASSTKGGTGTGSYNEQFF. CDR3 bases: TGTGCCAGTTCCACTAAGGGTGGTACCGGGACAGGTTCCTACAATGAGCAGTTCTTC.

CDR3 sequence reads: CASTTSGVTDTQYF. DNA of the CDR3: TGTGCCAGTACCACTAGCGGGGTCACAGATACGCAGTATTTT. V usage is TRBV19 and J usage is TRBJ2-3; 10 bases are shared with TRBD2. Germline V gives CDR1 LNHDA, CDR2 SQIVND (reference sequence). This CDR3 is built from 14 residues. V lost 7 bases to trimming and J lost 2 bases; unmatched junction nucleotides: 3.

The rearrangement joins TRBV7-2 to TRBJ1-4; perhaps TRBD1 as D (5 bases). The CDR3 spans 14 residues. The germline V gene has CDR1 SGHTA and CDR2 FQGNSA. The V gene lost 2 bases and the J gene lost 6 bases, with 10 bases spanning the gap. The CDR3 reads CASSLLGVYEKLFF. The CDR3, as DNA: TGTGCCAGCAGCTTATTAGGGGTCTATGAAAAACTGTTTTTT.

This chain uses TRBV5-1 with TRBJ2-1; 10 nucleotides agree with TRBD2. The CDR3 is 17 residues long. Germline trimming cut 1 base from V and 9 bases from J; bases unmatched to any gene: 13. In germline, CDR1 is SGHRS, CDR2 YFSETQ. The CDR3 DNA sequence: TGCGCCAGCAGCTTGAGGTTTGGACTAGCGGCTTCGGGTGAGCAGTTCTTC. Translating it yields CASSLRFGLAASGEQFF. Full variable domain (remainder filled in from reference TRBV5-1 and TRBJ2-1): KAGVTQTPRYLIKTRGQQVTLSCSPISGHRSVSWYQQTPGQGLQFLFEYFSETQRNKGNFPGRFSGRQFSNSRSEMNVSTLELGDSALYLCASSLRFGLAASGEQFFGPGTRLTVL.

The chain joins TRBV7-8 to TRBJ1-4, with 8 bases matching TRBD1. V shed 1 base, J shed 3 bases, and the junction held 1 base outside the gene matches. The germline gives CDR1 SGHVS, CDR2 FQNEAQ. The CDR3 sequence is 15 residues long. CDR3 sequence: CASSLDRGANEKLFF. CDR3 bases: TGTGCCAGCAGCTTAGACAGGGGGGCTAATGAAAAACTGTTTTTT. Variable domain in full (rest from reference TRBV7-8 and TRBJ1-4): GAGVSQSPRYKVAKRGQDVALRCDPISGHVSLFWYQQALGQGPEFLTYFQNEAQLDKSGLPSDRFFAERPEGSVSTLKIQRTQQEDSAVYLCASSLDRGANEKLFFGSGTQLSVL.

V is TRBV6-5 and J is TRBJ1-1; TRBD1 agrees at 8 bases. V was pared by 10 bases and J by 4 bases, with 8 bases of the junction left unmatched. CDR3 size: 13 residues. From germline, CDR1 is MNHEY and CDR2 SVGAGI. The chain's CDR3 is CATQTGAGTEAFF. Here the CDR3 DNA reads TGTGCCACACAGACAGGGGCGGGCACTGAAGCTTTCTTT.

The V gene is TRBV7-9, the J gene TRBJ2-5; TRBD1 matches at 10 bases. The length of the CDR3 is 15 residues. The J segment lost 1 base and the V segment lost 3 bases, leaving 2 bases of the junction unmatched. Germline CDR1 and CDR2: SEHNR and FQNEAQ (reference sequence). In DNA form, the CDR3 reads TGTGCCAGCAGCTTTGGGACAGGGGCCCAAGAGACCCAGTACTTC. It encodes CASSFGTGAQETQYF. The variable domain in full, completed from reference TRBV7-9 and TRBJ2-5, reads DTGVSQNPRHKITKRGQNVTFRCDPISEHNRLYWYRQTLGQGPEFLTYFQNEAQLEKSRLLSDRFSAERPKGSFSTLEIQRTEQGDSAMYLCASSFGTGAQETQYFGPGTRLLVL.

V gene TRBV4-2 combines with J gene TRBJ2-5; 15 nucleotides line up with TRBD2. CDR1 is LGHNA, CDR2 YNFKEQ, per germline. The length of the CDR3 is 15 residues. J gave up 4 bases and V 4 bases, and 1 base lay outside the gene matches. The CDR3 nucleotides are TGTGCCAGCAGCCCGGGACTAGCGGGGGGAGAGACCCAGTACTTC. This encodes CASSPGLAGGETQYF.

This sequence joins TRBV7-9 and TRBJ1-1; D is ambiguous. Trimming pared 4 bases from V and 0 bases from J, leaving 9 bases between. Germline loops: CDR1 SEHNR, CDR2 FQNEAQ (reference sequence). There are 14 residues in the CDR3. This chain's CDR3 is CASSSTNMNTEAFF. CDR3 in DNA: TGTGCCAGCAGCTCAACAAACATGAACACTGAAGCTTTCTTT.

The gene calls are TRBV2 and TRBJ1-3; D is possibly TRBD1 (6 bases). The CDR3 totals 15 residues. The germline CDR1 and CDR2 sequences are SNHLY and FYNNEI. V was trimmed by 6 bases and J by 4 bases, leaving 16 bases between them. The CDR3 sequence: CASRAEQGTGNTIYF. The CDR3 DNA reads as TGTGCCAGCAGAGCCGAGCAGGGGACCGGAAACACCATATATTTT.

The V gene is TRBV11-2, the J gene TRBJ2-7; D unresolved. Trimming shortened V by 1 base and J by 3 bases, and 10 bases separated the two germline ends. The germline gives CDR1 SGHAT, CDR2 FQNNGV. This CDR3 has 14 residues. CDR3 sequence reads: CASSLGADLYEQYF. The CDR3, as DNA: TGTGCCAGCAGCTTAGGGGCTGATCTCTACGAGCAGTACTTC.

The genes are TRBV10-3 and TRBJ1-2; 9 positions match TRBD1. CDR1 is ENHRY and CDR2 is SYGVKD in the germline V gene. The junction had 4 bases not matched to a gene; V was cut back by 3 bases and J by 5 bases. The CDR3 is made up of 14 amino acids. The CDR3: CAISEPGQGYGYTF. Written as DNA, the CDR3 is TGTGCCATCAGTGAACCCGGACAGGGGTATGGCTACACCTTC.

This chain joins TRBV11-2 and TRBJ2-3, with 10 bases identical to TRBD2. The germline V gene has CDR1 SGHAT and CDR2 FQNNGV. The CDR3 consists of 17 residues. The trim removed 1 base at V and 5 bases at J, leaving 9 bases unmatched. This CDR3 reads CASSLGLGWTSGDTQYF. DNA of the CDR3: TGTGCCAGCAGCTTAGGACTCGGGTGGACTAGCGGAGATACGCAGTATTTT.

The genes are TRBV5-4 and TRBJ2-3; the D gene is possibly TRBD1 (5 bases). The germline V and J ends were trimmed by 1 base and 6 bases, with 15 bases remaining between them. The CDR3 has 15 residues. From germline, CDR1 is SGHNT and CDR2 YYREEE (reference sequence). This CDR3 reads CASSLSTGVEDTQYF. CDR3 bases: TGTGCCAGCAGCTTGTCTACAGGCGTGGAGGATACGCAGTATTTT.

V and J are TRBV14 and TRBJ2-3, with a possible D match to TRBD1 (6 bases). The CDR3 covers 14 residues. The germline gives CDR1 SGHDN, CDR2 FVKESK. Trimming cost V 4 bases and J 6 bases, with 14 bases left between them. The CDR3 spells CASSREQGSDTQYF. In DNA, the CDR3 is TGTGCCAGCAGCCGTGAACAGGGTAGTGATACGCAGTATTTT. The whole variable domain, filled in from reference TRBV14 and TRBJ2-3, reads EAGVTQFPSHSVIEKGQTVTLRCDPISGHDNLYWYRRVMGKEIKFLLHFVKESKQDESGMPNNRFLAERTGGTYSTLKVQPAELEDSGVYFCASSREQGSDTQYFGPGTRLTVL.

The V call is TRBV28, the J call TRBJ2-7; 14 bases match TRBD2. The CDR3 is 15 residues long. Germline V lookup: CDR1 MDHEN, CDR2 SYDVKM. J lost 5 bases, V lost 5 bases, and 5 bases had no gene match. The CDR3 DNA reads as TGTGCCAGCAGTGGACTAGCGGGAGGTTTCCACGAGCAGTACTTC. It codes for CASSGLAGGFHEQYF.